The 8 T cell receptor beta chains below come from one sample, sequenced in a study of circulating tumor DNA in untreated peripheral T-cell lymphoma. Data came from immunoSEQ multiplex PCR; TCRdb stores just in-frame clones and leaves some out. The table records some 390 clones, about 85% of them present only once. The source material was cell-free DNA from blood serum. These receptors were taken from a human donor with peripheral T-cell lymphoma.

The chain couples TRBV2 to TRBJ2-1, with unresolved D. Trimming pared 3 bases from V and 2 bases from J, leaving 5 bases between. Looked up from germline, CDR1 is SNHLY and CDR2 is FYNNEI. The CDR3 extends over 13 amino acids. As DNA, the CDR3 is TGTGCCAGCAGTGAGGCAGCCTACAATGAGCAGTTCTTC. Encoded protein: CASSEAAYNEQFF.

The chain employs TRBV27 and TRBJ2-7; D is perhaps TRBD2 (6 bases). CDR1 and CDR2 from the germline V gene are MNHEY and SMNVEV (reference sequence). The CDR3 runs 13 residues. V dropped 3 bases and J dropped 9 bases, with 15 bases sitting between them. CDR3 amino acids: CASSFSGPTVQYF. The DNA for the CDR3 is TGTGCCAGCAGTTTCAGCGGGCCCACGGTGCAGTACTTC.

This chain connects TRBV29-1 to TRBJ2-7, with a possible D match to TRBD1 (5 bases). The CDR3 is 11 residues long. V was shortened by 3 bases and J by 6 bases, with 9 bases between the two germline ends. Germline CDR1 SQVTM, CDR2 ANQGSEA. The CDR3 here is CSVDRVGEQYF. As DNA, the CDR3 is TGCAGCGTTGACAGGGTCGGCGAGCAGTACTTC.

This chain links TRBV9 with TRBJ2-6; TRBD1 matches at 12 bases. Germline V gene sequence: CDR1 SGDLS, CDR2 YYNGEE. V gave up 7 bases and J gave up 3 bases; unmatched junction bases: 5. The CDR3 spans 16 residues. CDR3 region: CASAGQGAFGANVLTF. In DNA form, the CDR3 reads TGTGCCAGCGCGGGACAGGGGGCGTTTGGGGCCAACGTCCTGACTTTC.

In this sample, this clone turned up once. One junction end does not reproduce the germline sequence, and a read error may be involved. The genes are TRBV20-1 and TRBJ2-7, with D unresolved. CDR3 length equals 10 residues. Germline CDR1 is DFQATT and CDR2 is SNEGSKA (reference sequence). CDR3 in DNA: TGCAATGCTAATGCCTACGAGCAGTACTTC. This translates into CNANAYEQYF.

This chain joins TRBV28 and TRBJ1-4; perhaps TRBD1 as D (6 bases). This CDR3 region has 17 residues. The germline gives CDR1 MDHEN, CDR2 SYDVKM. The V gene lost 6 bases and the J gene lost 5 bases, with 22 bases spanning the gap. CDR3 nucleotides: TGTGCCAGCAGACCCCAGTATAGGTTGACAGGAAATGAAAAACTGTTTTTT. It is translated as CASRPQYRLTGNEKLFF.

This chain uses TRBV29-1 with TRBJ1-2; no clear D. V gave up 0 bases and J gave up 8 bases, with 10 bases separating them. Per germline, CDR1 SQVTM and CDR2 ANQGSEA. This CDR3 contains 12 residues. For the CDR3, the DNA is TGCAGCGTTGAAGAGGGCACCGGGGGCTACACCTTC. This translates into CSVEEGTGGYTF. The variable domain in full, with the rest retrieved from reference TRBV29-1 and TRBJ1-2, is SAVISQKPSRDICQRGTSLTIQCQVDSQVTMMFWYRQQPGQSLTLIATANQGSEATYESGFVIDKFPISRPNLTFSTLTVSNMSPEDSSIYLCSVEEGTGGYTFGSGTRLTVV.

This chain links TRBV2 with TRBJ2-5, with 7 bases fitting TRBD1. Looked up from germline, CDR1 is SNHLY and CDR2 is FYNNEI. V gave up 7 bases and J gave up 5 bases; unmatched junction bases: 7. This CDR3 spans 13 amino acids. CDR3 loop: CASKGRQGETQYF. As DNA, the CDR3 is TGTGCCAGCAAAGGGAGACAGGGTGAGACCCAGTACTTC.